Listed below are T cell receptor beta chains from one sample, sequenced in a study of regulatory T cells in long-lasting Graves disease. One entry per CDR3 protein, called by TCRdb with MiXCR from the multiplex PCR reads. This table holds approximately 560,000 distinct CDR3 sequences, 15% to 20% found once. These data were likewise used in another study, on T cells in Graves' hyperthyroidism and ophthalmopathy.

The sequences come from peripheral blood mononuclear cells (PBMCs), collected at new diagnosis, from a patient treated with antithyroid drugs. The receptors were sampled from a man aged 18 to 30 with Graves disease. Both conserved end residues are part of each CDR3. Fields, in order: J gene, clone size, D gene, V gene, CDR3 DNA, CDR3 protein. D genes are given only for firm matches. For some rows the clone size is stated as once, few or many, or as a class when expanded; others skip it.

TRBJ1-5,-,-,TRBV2,TGTGCCAGCACGGGCCAGGCCCTGGTAGAGCCCCAGCATTTT,CASTGQALVEPQHF
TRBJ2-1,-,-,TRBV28,TGTGCCAGCAGTTTATCAGGGGTTGCCTACAATGAGCAGTTCTTC,CASSLSGVAYNEQFF
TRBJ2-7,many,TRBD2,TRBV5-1,TGCGCCAGCAGCTTGGGCCCAGCGGGAGGAGGTGCCGAGCAGTACTTC,CASSLGPAGGGAEQYF
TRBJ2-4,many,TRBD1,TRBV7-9,TGTGCCAGCAGTTACCAGGGGGCAGGAAACATTCAGTACTTC,CASSYQGAGNIQYF
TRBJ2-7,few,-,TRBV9,TGTGCCAGCAGCCCGGGACGAGCTAACTACGAGCAGTACTTC,CASSPGRANYEQYF
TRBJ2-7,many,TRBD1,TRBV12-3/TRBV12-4,TGTGCCAGCAGACCCCCTGCCGGGACAGGGTACGAGCAGTACTTC,CASRPPAGTGYEQYF
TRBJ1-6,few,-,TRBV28,TGTGCCAGCAGTTTAGGGGGGGCGGAATCACCCCTCCACTTT,CASSLGGAESPLHF
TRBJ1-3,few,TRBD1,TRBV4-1,TGCGCCAGCAGCCCACCCGGACAGGGTAGCTCTGGAAACACCATATATTTT,CASSPPGQGSSGNTIYF
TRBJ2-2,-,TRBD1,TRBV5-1,TGCGCCAGCAGCGGCAGGGGGCCGAACACCGGGGAGCTGTTTTTT,CASSGRGPNTGELFF
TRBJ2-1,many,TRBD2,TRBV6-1,TGTGCCAGCAGAGGTAGCGGGAGGGACTACAATGAGCAGTTCTTC,CASRGSGRDYNEQFF
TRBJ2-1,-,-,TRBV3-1,TGTGCCAGCAGCCAAGATGGCCTCGATGGCCCGATATATTACAATGAGCAGTTCTTC,CASSQDGLDGPIYYNEQFF
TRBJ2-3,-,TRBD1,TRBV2,TGTGCCAGCAGTCTTGACCGGACAGGGGGCTTAGATACGCAGTATTTT,CASSLDRTGGLDTQYF
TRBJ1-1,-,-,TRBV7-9,TGTGCCAGCAGCGGGATCAGGGTAGTTAGGACTGAAGCTTTCTTT,CASSGIRVVRTEAFF
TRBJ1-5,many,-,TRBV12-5,TGTGCTAGTGCTCAGGAGGGAGGTCAGCCCCAGCATTTT,CASAQEGGQPQHF
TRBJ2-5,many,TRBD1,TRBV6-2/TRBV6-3,TGTGCCAGCAGCCCCGGTGGCAGGGGGCGGGAGACCCAGTACTTC,CASSPGGRGRETQYF
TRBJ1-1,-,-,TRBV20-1,TGCAGTGCTAGAAAGCAGCAGTACATGAACACTGAAGCTTTCTTT,CSARKQQYMNTEAFF
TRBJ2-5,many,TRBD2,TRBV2,TGTGCCAGCAGTGCATCCGGGACTAGCGGATACCAAGAGACCCAGTACTTC,CASSASGTSGYQETQYF
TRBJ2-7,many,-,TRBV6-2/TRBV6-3,TGTGCCAGCAGTTACAGGGAATCCAACGAGCAGTACTTC,CASSYRESNEQYF
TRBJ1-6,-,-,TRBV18,TGTGCCAGCTCTCCCGGGGGCAATTCACCCCTCCACTTT,CASSPGGNSPLHF
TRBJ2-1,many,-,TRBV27,TGTGCCAGCAGTTTTACTAGTCCTACCTACAATGAGCAGTTCTTC,CASSFTSPTYNEQFF
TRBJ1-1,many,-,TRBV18,TGTGCCAGCTCACGGTCGGAGTACACTGAAGCTTTCTTT,CASSRSEYTEAFF
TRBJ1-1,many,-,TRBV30,TGTGCCTGGAGCGAGGGTTCTGAAGCTTTCTTT,CAWSEGSEAFF
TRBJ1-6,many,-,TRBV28,TGTGCCAGCAGTCCCGTCCCAGGAGATAATTCACCCCTCCACTTT,CASSPVPGDNSPLHF
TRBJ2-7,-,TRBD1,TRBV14,TGTGCCAGCAGCCAAGTCACGGGACAGAGGAACTACGAGCAGTACTTC,CASSQVTGQRNYEQYF
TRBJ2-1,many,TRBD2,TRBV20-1,TGCAGTGCTTCGCGGAGGGCAGGACTAGCCGCCTACAATGAGCAGTTCTTC,CSASRRAGLAAYNEQFF
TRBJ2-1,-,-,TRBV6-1,TGTGCCAGCAGTGAAGCGTGGCCCTCCTACAATGAGCAGTTCTTC,CASSEAWPSYNEQFF
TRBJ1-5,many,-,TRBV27,TGTGCCAGCAGTTTATCGCCGAACGGCAATCAGCCCCAGCATTTT,CASSLSPNGNQPQHF
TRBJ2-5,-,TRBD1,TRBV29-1,TGCAGCGTTACAGGGGGCAGAGGTGTGAGGGAGACCCAGTACTTC,CSVTGGRGVRETQYF
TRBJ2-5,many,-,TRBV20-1,TGCAGTGCTAGGGGGGAGACCCAGTACTTC,CSARGETQYF
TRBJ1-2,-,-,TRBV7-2,TGTGCCAGCAGCTTAAGCGGCAACGTCTATGGCTACACCTTC,CASSLSGNVYGYTF
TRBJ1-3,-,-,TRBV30,TGTGCCTGGAACCCTCGGGGATTCGCTGGAAACACCATATATTTT,CAWNPRGFAGNTIYF
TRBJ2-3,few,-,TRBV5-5,TGTGCCAGCAGCTTGGAGATGGGGCGCTCAGATACGCAGTATTTT,CASSLEMGRSDTQYF
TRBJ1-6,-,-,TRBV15,TGTGCCACCAGCAGAGATGCCAGGGACCCACCCCTCCACTTT,CATSRDARDPPLHF
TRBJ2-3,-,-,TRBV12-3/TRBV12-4,TGTGCCAGCCTAAGGGGGGGGGGCGAAGATACGCAGTATTTT,CASLRGGGEDTQYF
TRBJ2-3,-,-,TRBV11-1,TGTGCCAGCAGCCGGAGGGGGAATACAGATACGCAGTATTTT,CASSRRGNTDTQYF
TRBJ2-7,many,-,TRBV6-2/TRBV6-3,TGTGCCAGCAGTTCCGAGGGTTACGAGCAGTACTTC,CASSSEGYEQYF
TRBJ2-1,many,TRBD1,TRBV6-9,TGTGCCAGCAGTTACGAAGGGACAGATAACAATGAGCAGTTCTTC,CASSYEGTDNNEQFF
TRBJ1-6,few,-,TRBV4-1,TGCGCCAGCAGCCAGATCGATATTTCACCCCTCCACTTT,CASSQIDISPLHF
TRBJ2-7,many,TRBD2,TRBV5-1,TGCGCCAGCAGCCAGGCTAGCGGGATGGACGAGCAGTACTTC,CASSQASGMDEQYF
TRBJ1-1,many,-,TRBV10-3,TGTGCCACCCGTATCACGGACACTGAAGCTTTCTTT,CATRITDTEAFF
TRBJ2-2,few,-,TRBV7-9,TGTGCCAGCAGCTTTAAGGGCGCCGGGGAGCTGTTTTTT,CASSFKGAGELFF
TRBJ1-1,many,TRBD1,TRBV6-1,TGTGCCAGCAGTATACACAGGGGGAACACTGAAGCTTTCTTT,CASSIHRGNTEAFF
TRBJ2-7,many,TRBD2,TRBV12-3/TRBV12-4,TGTGCCAGCAGGCCGCGGGGGGCCCAGTACGAGCAGTACTTC,CASRPRGAQYEQYF